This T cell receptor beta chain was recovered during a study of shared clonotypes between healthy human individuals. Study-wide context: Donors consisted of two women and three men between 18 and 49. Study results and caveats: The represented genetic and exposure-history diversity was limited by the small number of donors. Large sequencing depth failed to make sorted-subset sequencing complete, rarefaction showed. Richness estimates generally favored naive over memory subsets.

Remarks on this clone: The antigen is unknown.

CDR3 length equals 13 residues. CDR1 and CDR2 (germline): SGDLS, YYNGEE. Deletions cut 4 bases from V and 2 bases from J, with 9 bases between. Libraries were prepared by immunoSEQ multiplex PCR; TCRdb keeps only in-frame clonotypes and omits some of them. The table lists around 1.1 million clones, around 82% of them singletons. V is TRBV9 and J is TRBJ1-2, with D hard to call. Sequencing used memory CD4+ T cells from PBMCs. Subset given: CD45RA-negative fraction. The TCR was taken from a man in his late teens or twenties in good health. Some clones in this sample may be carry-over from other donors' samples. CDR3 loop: CASSPGRNYGYTF. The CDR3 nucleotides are TGTGCCAGCAGCCCCGGGAGAAACTATGGCTACACCTTC.